This passage covers 18 T cell receptor beta chains from one sample sequenced in a study of blood T cell repertoires in COVID-19. Using immunoSEQ multiplex PCR, the repertoire was profiled, and TCRdb retains in-frame clones only, with some absent. The table includes 200,000 to 250,000 clones, about 88% detected once. Sequencing was done on a sample of peripheral blood. Receptors were obtained from a man aged 40-50 years with acute or convalescent COVID-19.

V gene TRBV19 combines with J gene TRBJ2-2, with 9 bases aligning to TRBD2. The germline CDR1 and CDR2 sequences are LNHDA and SQIVND (reference sequence). The CDR3 contains 14 residues. J lost 9 bases, V lost 8 bases, and 10 bases had no gene match. The CDR3 DNA is TGTGCCAGTGCGGGGGGGACCAACGACCGGGAGCTGTTTTTT. Protein: CASAGGTNDRELFF.

This clone was seen a single time. The chain uses TRBV2 and TRBJ1-5; 7 bases fit TRBD1. The germline V gene has CDR1 SNHLY and CDR2 FYNNEI. V shed 6 bases, J shed 3 bases, and the junction held 8 bases outside the gene matches. The CDR3 sequence is 15 residues long. This chain's CDR3 is CASRPTGLDNQPQHF. CDR3 DNA sequence: TGTGCCAGCAGGCCGACAGGGCTGGACAATCAGCCCCAGCATTTT.

The chain recombines TRBV29-1 with TRBJ1-2; D may be TRBD1 (6 bases). CDR3 length: 11 residues. V lost 7 bases and J lost 5, with 11 bases in between. The germline gives CDR1 SQVTM, CDR2 ANQGSEA. The CDR3 protein is CSAQGKYGYTF. For the CDR3, the DNA is TGCAGCGCACAGGGAAAGTATGGCTACACCTTC.

This clone was seen only a few times. The chain is built from TRBV10-3 and TRBJ1-4, with unresolved D. The CDR3 totals 14 residues. Trimming took 9 bases from V and 8 from J, leaving 19 bases between them. The germline V gene has CDR1 ENHRY and CDR2 SYGVKD. CDR3: CAIPRGTSKEKLFF. The CDR3 DNA reads as TGTGCCATACCCCGGGGAACGTCGAAAGAAAAACTGTTTTTT.

This clone was detected a few times. The chain uses TRBV7-2 and TRBJ2-1, with TRBD2 identical over 8 bases. The V segment lost 2 bases and the J segment 6 bases; nucleotides outside the gene matches: 12. The CDR3 totals 17 residues. Germline V gene sequence: CDR1 SGHTA, CDR2 FQGNSA. The CDR3 region has the DNA TGTGCCAGCAGCTTATATCTATCGGGGGGGGCCGGCAATGAGCAGTTCTTC. Amino acid sequence: CASSLYLSGGAGNEQFF.

The CDR3 nucleotides are TGCGCCAGCAGCTTGGAAACGGGAAACCAGCCCCAGCATTTT. Its translation is CASSLETGNQPQHF. The genes are TRBV5-1 and TRBJ1-5; no definite D call. Trimming shortened V by 0 bases and J by 7 bases, and 11 bases separated the two germline ends. Germline assignment: CDR1 SGHRS and CDR2 YFSETQ. CDR3 size: 14 residues.

The table lists this clone with many counts. The rearrangement joins TRBV19 to TRBJ1-1, with TRBD1 matching over 8 bases. The CDR3 has 14 amino acids. Per the germline V gene, CDR1 is LNHDA and CDR2 is SQIVND (reference sequence). Trimming cost V 11 bases and J 5 bases; bases outside gene matches: 13. The DNA for the CDR3 is TGTGCCTCCGGCAGGGGGCTGCTAGGGACTGAAGCTTTCTTT. Protein sequence: CASGRGLLGTEAFF.

The chain is built from TRBV18 and TRBJ2-1, with TRBD2 matching 7 bases. The CDR3 runs 13 residues. V shed 6 bases and J 6 bases; nucleotides not matched to a gene: 5. The V gene's germline CDR1 is KGHSH and CDR2 LQKENI. The CDR3 bases are TGTGCCAGCTCGGGTCAGCGGGGCAATGAGCAGTTCTTC. Its translation is CASSGQRGNEQFF.

The V gene is TRBV29-1, the J gene TRBJ2-1, with a tentative D call TRBD2 (6 bases). This CDR3 is built from 14 residues. Germline V CDR1 and CDR2: SQVTM, ANQGSEA. Trimming took off 1 base at V and 2 bases at J, with 9 bases between the two ends. The CDR3 nucleotides read TGCAGCGTTGAAGCTAGCGCGACCTACAATGAGCAGTTCTTC. It specifies CSVEASATYNEQFF.

V usage is TRBV9 and J usage is TRBJ1-4; D not certain. The CDR3 runs to 12 residues. Germline V gene lookup returns CDR1 SGDLS and CDR2 YYNGEE. V was trimmed by 4 bases and J by 5 bases, leaving 6 bases between them. The CDR3 protein is CASSRQNEKLFF. The CDR3 DNA follows: TGTGCCAGCAGCCGCCAGAATGAAAAACTGTTTTTT.

This chain uses TRBV30 with TRBJ1-1; D not certain. This CDR3 spans 13 amino acids. With 4 bases removed from V and 1 base from J, the gap between germline ends came to 10 bases. Per the germline V gene, CDR1 is GTSNPN and CDR2 is SVGIG (reference sequence). DNA of the CDR3: TGTGCCTGGAATGGCCGGAGGAACACTGAAGCTTTCTTT. This gives the protein CAWNGRRNTEAFF.

Concerning this clone: The same CDR3 arises from other DNA sequences in this sample as well. V and J are TRBV2 and TRBJ1-5, with 9 bases matching TRBD1. The CDR3 runs to 13 residues. J lost 7 bases, V lost 6 bases, and 4 bases had no gene match. CDR1 and CDR2 from the germline V gene are SNHLY and FYNNEI. DNA for the CDR3: TGTGCCAGCAGGGGACAGGGTGGACAGCCCCAGCATTTT. This codes for CASRGQGGQPQHF.

The J gene is TRBJ1-1, the V gene TRBV6-5; D gene unclear. The germline V and J ends were trimmed by 5 bases and 1 base, with 8 bases remaining between them. Germline CDR1 and CDR2: MNHEY and SVGAGI. CDR3 length: 13 residues. CDR3 sequence: CASSPRGNTEAFF. CDR3 DNA: TGTGCCAGCAGTCCACGGGGGAACACTGAAGCTTTCTTT.

This rearrangement joins TRBV30 to TRBJ1-2, with 10 bases matching TRBD1. The ends lost 3 bases at V and 7 bases at J; junction bases unmatched: 17. Germline V lookup: CDR1 GTSNPN, CDR2 SVGIG (reference sequence). This CDR3 is built from 17 residues. CDR3 sequence: CAWRRGLRTGGFGGYTF. For the CDR3, the DNA is TGTGCCTGGAGAAGAGGACTGAGGACAGGGGGTTTCGGTGGCTACACCTTC. Full variable domain (missing parts from reference TRBV30 and TRBJ1-2): SQTIHQWPATLVQPVGSPLSLECTVEGTSNPNLYWYRQAAGRGLQLLFYSVGIGQISSEVPQNLSASRPQDRQFILSSKKLLLSDSGFYLCAWRRGLRTGGFGGYTFGSGTRLTVV.

This sequence joins TRBV6-2 or TRBV6-3 and TRBJ1-5; maybe TRBD1 (6 bases). The CDR3 is 15 residues long. Germline CDR1 and CDR2: MNHEY and SVGEGT. Trimming removed 5 bases from V and 0 bases from J, with 11 bases in between. CDR3 nucleotide sequence: TGTGCCAGCAGTCGAGGGACATTTAGCAATCAGCCCCAGCATTTT. Protein sequence: CASSRGTFSNQPQHF.

V and J are TRBV5-6 and TRBJ1-6; 11 nucleotides line up with TRBD1. The CDR3 contains 15 residues. With V trimmed by 4 bases and J by 9 bases, 6 bases remained unmatched. CDR1 and CDR2 (germline): SGHDT, YYEEEE. CDR3 DNA: TGTGCCAGCAGCACCGGACAGGGGGCTGGTTCACCCCTCCACTTT. Translating gives CASSTGQGAGSPLHF. Complete variable domain (other parts from reference TRBV5-6 and TRBJ1-6): DAGVTQSPTHLIKTRGQQVTLRCSPKSGHDTVSWYQQALGQGPQFIFQYYEEEERQRGNFPDRFSGHQFPNYSSELNVNALLLGDSALYLCASSTGQGAGSPLHFGNGTRLTVT.

For the CDR3, the DNA is TGTGCCAGCAGCACGCTCGAGAGACAGGGGGCAGGTGAAAAACTGTTTTTT. Its translation: CASSTLERQGAGEKLFF. V and J are TRBV27 and TRBJ1-4; TRBD1 aligns across 10 bases. CDR1 and CDR2 from the germline V gene are MNHEY and SMNVEV (reference sequence). The ends lost 6 bases at V and 7 bases at J; junction bases unmatched: 14. The CDR3 contains 17 residues.

This clone was detected once. J is TRBJ2-7 and V is TRBV7-2; 10 bases line up with TRBD2. The CDR3 sequence is 14 residues long. Per germline, CDR1 SGHTA and CDR2 FQGNSA. Trimming at V came to 3 bases and at J to 6 bases, leaving 5 bases not matched to a gene. The CDR3 sequence: CASSFLAGGTEQYF. The CDR3 nucleotides read TGTGCCAGCAGCTTCTTAGCGGGGGGTACCGAGCAGTACTTC.